The 20 T cell receptor beta chains in this list originate from one sample, sequenced in a study of shared clonotypes between healthy human individuals. The data were produced by immunoSEQ multiplex PCR, yet TCRdb's version contains in-frame clones alone and is incomplete. The repertoire holds roughly 2 million clones, with 85% to 95% as singletons. What was sequenced was naive CD4+ T cells sorted from blood. The subset was: CD45RA+ positively selected. These receptors originate from a young man in good health.

This clone has only one observation. This chain uses TRBV27 with TRBJ1-2, with TRBD1 matching 7 bases. CDR1 MNHEY and CDR2 SMNVEV come from the germline V gene (reference sequence). The ends lost 10 bases at V and 5 bases at J; junction bases unmatched: 10. This CDR3 spans 13 amino acids. CDR3 loop: CATARQGGYGYTF. The CDR3 DNA follows: TGTGCCACCGCGAGACAGGGAGGGTATGGCTACACCTTC.

The rearrangement joins TRBV10-2 to TRBJ1-2; 9 bases map to TRBD1. The CDR3 spans 14 residues. Trimming cost V 6 bases and J 4 bases; bases outside gene matches: 6. CDR1 and CDR2 (germline): WSHSY, SAAADI. CDR3 sequence (DNA): TGCGCCAGCAGGCCGCAACAGGGGGCCTATGGCTACACCTTC. Translating it yields CASRPQQGAYGYTF.

The V call is TRBV29-1, the J call TRBJ1-1; D is unclear. CDR1 and CDR2 from the germline V gene are SQVTM and ANQGSEA. The CDR3 spans 14 residues. Trimming shortened V by 2 bases and J by 0 bases, and 10 bases separated the two germline ends. CDR3 DNA: TGCAGCGTTGAAACTGTCCTTATGAACACTGAAGCTTTCTTT. The encoded protein is CSVETVLMNTEAFF.

The chain recombines TRBV10-3 with TRBJ2-7; a weak D match, TRBD2 (6 bases). The CDR3 spans 16 residues. CDR1 is ENHRY, CDR2 SYGVKD, per germline. Trimming cost V 3 bases and J 0 bases, with 15 bases left between them. The CDR3 here is CAISDASGPSSYEQYF. The CDR3 region has the DNA TGTGCCATCAGTGATGCGAGCGGGCCAAGCTCCTACGAGCAGTACTTC.

CDR3 nucleotide sequence: TGTGCCAGCAGGCTAGGACAGGGGAATGGGGAGACCCAGTACTTC. Amino acid sequence: CASRLGQGNGETQYF. The V and J genes are TRBV6-6 and TRBJ2-5; TRBD1 matches 9 bases. Per the germline V gene, CDR1 is MNHNY and CDR2 is SVGAGI (reference sequence). The CDR3 extends over 15 amino acids. The trim removed 6 bases at V and 5 bases at J, leaving 10 bases unmatched.

J is TRBJ2-3 and V is TRBV30, with D possibly matching TRBD2 (5 bases). Trimming stripped 5 bases from V and 3 bases from J, with 12 bases between. The CDR3 totals 13 residues. CDR1 and CDR2 (germline): GTSNPN, SVGIG (reference sequence). The CDR3 nucleotides are TGTGCCTGGGAGGGCACACTGACAGATACGCAGTATTTT. Its protein product is CAWEGTLTDTQYF.

In its sample, this clone was seen once. The chain links TRBV7-2 to TRBJ1-6; D unresolved. CDR1 SGHTA and CDR2 FQGNSA come from the germline V gene. The V and J ends lost 4 bases and 11 bases respectively, with 12 bases between them. The CDR3 is made up of 13 amino acids. This CDR3 reads CASSYLPSTPLHF. CDR3 DNA: TGTGCCAGCAGCTACCTACCATCTACACCCCTCCACTTT.

This chain uses TRBV6-6 with TRBJ2-7, with 7 bases fitting TRBD2. V was pared by 5 bases and J by 4 bases, with 5 bases of the junction left unmatched. Germline lookup yields CDR1 MNHNY and CDR2 SVGAGI (reference sequence). This CDR3 is 13 amino acids long. CDR3: CASSRDYEYEQYF. The CDR3 DNA is TGTGCCAGCAGTCGGGACTACGAATACGAGCAGTACTTC.

The chain recombines TRBV10-3 with TRBJ2-7; TRBD2 agrees at 13 bases. CDR3 length equals 15 residues. CDR1 ENHRY and CDR2 SYGVKD come from the germline V gene. V shed 3 bases, J shed 3 bases, and the junction held 2 bases outside the gene matches. CDR3 sequence reads: CAISELAGGVYEQYF. For the CDR3, the DNA is TGTGCCATCAGTGAACTAGCGGGAGGGGTCTACGAGCAGTACTTC.

The gene calls are TRBV10-2 and TRBJ1-2, with D maybe TRBD1 (6 bases). Germline lookup yields CDR1 WSHSY and CDR2 SAAADI. V was shortened by 8 bases and J by 6 bases, with 16 bases between the two germline ends. The CDR3 is 13 amino acids. CDR3 in amino acids: CASAAGVENGYTF. The DNA for the CDR3 is TGCGCCAGCGCAGCAGGGGTCGAGAATGGCTACACCTTC.

The J gene is TRBJ1-6, the V gene TRBV6-6; 11 bases align to TRBD1. The germline V gene encodes CDR1 MNHNY and CDR2 SVGAGI (reference sequence). V shed 6 bases, J shed 8 bases, and the junction held 9 bases outside the gene matches. CDR3 length: 16 residues. The DNA of the CDR3 is TGTGCCAGCAGCTCCGGACAGGGGGCTACTGATTCACCCCTCCACTTT. Protein product: CASSSGQGATDSPLHF.

This chain links TRBV5-1 with TRBJ2-5; 9 bases agree with TRBD1. The length of the CDR3 is 17 residues. V lost 4 bases to trimming and J lost 1 base; unmatched junction nucleotides: 11. Per the germline V gene, CDR1 is SGHRS and CDR2 is YFSETQ. The CDR3 sequence is CASSEWDRDKFQETQYF. In DNA, the CDR3 is TGCGCCAGCAGCGAATGGGACAGGGATAAGTTCCAAGAGACCCAGTACTTC.

The chain uses TRBV5-5 and TRBJ2-7, with TRBD1 identical over 12 bases. Germline CDR1 is SGHKS and CDR2 is YYEKEE (reference sequence). CDR3 size: 16 residues. Trimming at V came to 5 bases and at J to 2 bases, leaving 8 bases not matched to a gene. The CDR3: CASRLTGTGGTYEQYF. The DNA for the CDR3 is TGTGCCAGCAGATTAACCGGGACAGGGGGCACCTACGAGCAGTACTTC.

For the CDR3, the DNA is TGTGCCAGTAGTATAGGTGCAGGGTTATCTTCGGAGACCCAGTACTTC. Residues: CASSIGAGLSSETQYF. The chain joins TRBV19 to TRBJ2-5, with a possible D match to TRBD1 (5 bases). This CDR3 is built from 16 residues. Trimming left V 1 base short and J 5 bases short, with 17 bases between. Germline V gives CDR1 LNHDA, CDR2 SQIVND (reference sequence).

The V call is TRBV5-1, the J call TRBJ2-5; unclear D gene. The V gene lost 4 bases and the J gene lost 1 base, with 8 bases spanning the gap. CDR3 length: 13 amino acids. Germline V gene data show CDR1 as SGHRS and CDR2 as YFSETQ. The CDR3 is CASSMALQETQYF. CDR3 nucleotides: TGCGCCAGCAGCATGGCCCTCCAAGAGACCCAGTACTTC.

The chain couples TRBV4-3 to TRBJ2-7; D ambiguous. Deletions cut 1 base from V and 0 bases from J, with 13 bases between. Germline-derived CDR1 and CDR2 are LGHNA and YSLEER. This CDR3 spans 16 amino acids. The CDR3 nucleotides are TGCGCCAGCAGCCAAGGGTACAGTCTCAGCTCCTACGAGCAGTACTTC. This encodes CASSQGYSLSSYEQYF.

This rearrangement joins TRBV25-1 to TRBJ2-5; TRBD2 agrees at 13 bases. CDR3 length: 17 amino acids. J lost 1 base, V lost 3 bases, and 5 bases had no gene match. Germline V gene sequence: CDR1 MGHDK, CDR2 SYGVNS. The CDR3 protein is CASSDLRLAGGQETQYF. The CDR3 DNA reads TGTGCCAGCAGTGACCTACGACTAGCGGGGGGCCAAGAGACCCAGTACTTC.

The gene calls are TRBV6-5 and TRBJ1-5, with D possibly TRBD1 on 6 matching bases. Germline CDR1 MNHEY, CDR2 SVGAGI. Between the trimmed V and J ends, which lost 6 bases and 7 bases, there was a span of 13 bases. The CDR3 covers 13 residues. CDR3 in DNA: TGTGCCAGCAGGTCAGGGGATGGGCAGCCCCAGCATTTT. Amino acids: CASRSGDGQPQHF.

This clone was picked up one time. The rearrangement links TRBV19 to TRBJ2-6; TRBD1 might be the D (5 bases). Germline values: CDR1 LNHDA, CDR2 SQIVND (reference sequence). This CDR3 is 15 amino acids long. The V end was cut by 2 bases, the J end by 2 bases, with 7 bases between. The CDR3 region has the DNA TGTGCCAGTAGTATAAGACAGACTGGGGCCAACGTCCTGACTTTC. Encoded protein: CASSIRQTGANVLTF.

This CDR3 reads CASSPTGFKADTQYF. In nucleotides, the CDR3 is TGCGCCAGCAGCCCGACAGGGTTTAAAGCAGATACGCAGTATTTT. The chain has TRBV5-1 and TRBJ2-3; 7 bases agree with TRBD1. Germline V CDR1 and CDR2: SGHRS, YFSETQ. V gave up 4 bases and J gave up 4 bases; unmatched junction bases: 9. The CDR3 spans 15 residues.